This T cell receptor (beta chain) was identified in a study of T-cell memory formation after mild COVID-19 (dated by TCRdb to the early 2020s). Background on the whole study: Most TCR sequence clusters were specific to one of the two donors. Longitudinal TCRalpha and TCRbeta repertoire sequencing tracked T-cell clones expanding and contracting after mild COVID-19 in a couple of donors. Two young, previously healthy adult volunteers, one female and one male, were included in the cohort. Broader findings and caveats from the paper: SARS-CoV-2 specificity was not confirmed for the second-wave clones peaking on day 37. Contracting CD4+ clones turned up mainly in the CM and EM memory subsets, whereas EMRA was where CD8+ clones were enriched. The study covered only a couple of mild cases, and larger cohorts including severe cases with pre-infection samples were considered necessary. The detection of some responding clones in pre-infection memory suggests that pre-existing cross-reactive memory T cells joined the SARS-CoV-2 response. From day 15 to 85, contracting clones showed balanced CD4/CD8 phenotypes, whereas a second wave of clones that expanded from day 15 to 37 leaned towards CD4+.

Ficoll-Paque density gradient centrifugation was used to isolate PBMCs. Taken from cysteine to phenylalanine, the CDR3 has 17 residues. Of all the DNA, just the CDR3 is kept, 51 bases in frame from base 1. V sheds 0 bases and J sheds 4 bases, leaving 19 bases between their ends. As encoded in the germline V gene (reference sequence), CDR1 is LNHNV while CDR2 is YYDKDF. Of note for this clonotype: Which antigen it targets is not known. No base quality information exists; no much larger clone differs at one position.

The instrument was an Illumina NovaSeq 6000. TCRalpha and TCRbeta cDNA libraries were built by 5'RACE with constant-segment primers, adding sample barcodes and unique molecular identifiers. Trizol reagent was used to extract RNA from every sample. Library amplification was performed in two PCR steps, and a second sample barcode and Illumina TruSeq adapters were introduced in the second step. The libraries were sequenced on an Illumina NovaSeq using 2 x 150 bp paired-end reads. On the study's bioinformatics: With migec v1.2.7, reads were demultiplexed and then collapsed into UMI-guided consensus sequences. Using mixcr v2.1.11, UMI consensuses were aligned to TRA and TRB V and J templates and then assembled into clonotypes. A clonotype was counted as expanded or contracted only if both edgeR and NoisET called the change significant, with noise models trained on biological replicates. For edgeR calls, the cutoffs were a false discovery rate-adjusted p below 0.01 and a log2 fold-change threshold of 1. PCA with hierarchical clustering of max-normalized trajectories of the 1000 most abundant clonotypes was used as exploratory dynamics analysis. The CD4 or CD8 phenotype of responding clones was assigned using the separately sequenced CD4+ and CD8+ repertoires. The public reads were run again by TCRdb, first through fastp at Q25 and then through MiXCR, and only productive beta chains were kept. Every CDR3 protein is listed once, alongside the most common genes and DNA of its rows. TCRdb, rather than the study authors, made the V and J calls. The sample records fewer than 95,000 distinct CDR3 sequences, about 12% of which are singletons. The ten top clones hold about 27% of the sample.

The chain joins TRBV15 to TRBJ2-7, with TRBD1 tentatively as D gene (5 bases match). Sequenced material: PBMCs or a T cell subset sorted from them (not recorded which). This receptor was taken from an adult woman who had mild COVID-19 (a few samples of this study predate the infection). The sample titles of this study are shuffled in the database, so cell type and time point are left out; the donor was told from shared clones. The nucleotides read TGTGCCACCAGCAGAGATCAAGGGGTGGGTATACGGTACGAGCAGTACTTC. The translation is CATSRDQGVGIRYEQYF.